The 4 T cell receptor beta chains below all came from one sample that was sequenced in a study of identical twins. TCRdb analysed the 5' RACE reads with MiXCR anew, one entry per CDR3 protein. The repertoire includes approximately 220,000 distinct CDR3 sequences, roughly 7.5% of them detected once, and approximately 5.4% sits in the top ten. The data also belong to a second study, concerning yellow fever vaccine responses in identical twins.

Sequenced material: CD8+ T cells sorted from blood. The origin of the receptors is a woman younger than 35 in good health.

The V and J genes are TRBV7-8 and TRBJ2-1, with 8 bases that match TRBD2. Germline-derived CDR1 and CDR2 are SGHVS and FQNEAQ. There are 16 residues in the CDR3. V dropped 8 bases and J dropped 0; count of bases not matched to a gene: 9. CDR3 in amino acids: CASVPGGTSSYNEQFF. Written as DNA, the CDR3 is TGTGCCAGCGTTCCGGGGGGGACTAGCTCCTACAATGAGCAGTTCTTC.

The chain combines TRBV6-5 with TRBJ2-1; D could derive from TRBD1 or TRBD2 (5 bases each). Germline V CDR1 and CDR2: MNHEY, SVGAGI. Trimming removed 6 bases at V and 7 bases at J, with 19 bases between. The CDR3 has 15 amino acids. As DNA, the CDR3 is TGTGCCAGCAGGTATAGCCCTGGGGACCAAAATGAGCAGTTCTTC. The encoded protein is CASRYSPGDQNEQFF.

In its sample, this clonotype was seen a few times. The chain couples TRBV4-1 to TRBJ2-2, with TRBD1 matching over 10 bases. The CDR3 runs to 16 residues. Germline CDR1 is MGHRA and CDR2 is YSYEKL. V lost 4 bases and J lost 6; bases outside the gene matches: 8. As DNA, the CDR3 is TGCGCCAGCAGCCTAACTCGGACAGGGGGACCCGGGGAGCTGTTTTTT. It specifies CASSLTRTGGPGELFF.

The chain recombines TRBV18 with TRBJ2-1; 9 nucleotides line up with TRBD1. CDR1 KGHSH and CDR2 LQKENI come from the germline V gene. V lost 3 bases and J lost 6; bases outside the gene matches: 6. The CDR3 has 15 amino acids. The CDR3, as DNA: TGTGCCAGCTCACCTGGACAGGGGTTTTCCAATGAGCAGTTCTTC. Translation gives CASSPGQGFSNEQFF.